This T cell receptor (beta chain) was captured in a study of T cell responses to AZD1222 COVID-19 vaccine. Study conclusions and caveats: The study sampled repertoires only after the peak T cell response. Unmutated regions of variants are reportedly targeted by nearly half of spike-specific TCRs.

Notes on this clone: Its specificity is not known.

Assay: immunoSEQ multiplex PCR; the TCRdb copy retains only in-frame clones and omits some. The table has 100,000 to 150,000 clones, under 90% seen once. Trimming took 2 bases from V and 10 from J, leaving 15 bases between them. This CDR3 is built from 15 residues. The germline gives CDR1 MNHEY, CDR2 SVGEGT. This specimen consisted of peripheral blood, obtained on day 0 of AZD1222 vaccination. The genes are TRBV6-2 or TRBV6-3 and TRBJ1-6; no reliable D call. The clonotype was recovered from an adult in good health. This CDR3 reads CASSYQSAGGSPLHF. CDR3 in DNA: TGTGCCAGCAGTTACCAGTCCGCGGGAGGGTCACCCCTCCACTTT.